Presented here are 28 T cell receptor beta chains from one specimen sequenced in a study of T-cell reconstitution after alpha-beta-depleted transplantation in children. A TCRbeta library incorporating unique molecular identifiers was prepared. One entry per CDR3 protein results from TCRdb running MiXCR on the PCR reads. Of under 450,000 distinct CDR3 sequences detected, about an eighth appear once; the ten largest clones hold approximately 4.2%. The specimen comprised PBMCs, sampled from the stem cell graft. These receptors were obtained from a human donor who donated a stem cell graft to a child with Fanconi anemia.

This clonotype was detected a few times. V is TRBV3-1 and J is TRBJ2-1, with a weak D call TRBD2 (6 bases). From germline, CDR1 is LGHDT and CDR2 YNNKEL (reference sequence). V lost 0 bases to trimming and J lost 9 bases, with 15 bases between them. The CDR3 totals 15 residues. CDR3 sequence (DNA): TGTGCCAGCAGCCAAGATCGAGGAGGGTTCGGTGAGCAGTTCTTC. Amino acids: CASSQDRGGFGEQFF.

V gene TRBV11-2 combines with J gene TRBJ2-2, with a weak D call TRBD2 (6 bases). Per germline, CDR1 SGHAT and CDR2 FQNNGV. This CDR3 has 16 amino acids. With 6 bases removed from V and 0 bases from J, the gap between germline ends came to 14 bases. The CDR3 DNA sequence: TGTGCCAGCAGGTCGACCGGGACTTCGAACACCGGGGAGCTGTTTTTT. Translated: CASRSTGTSNTGELFF.

This clonotype was observed many times. J is TRBJ1-1 and V is TRBV4-2; 7 nucleotides align to TRBD1. The germline V gene has CDR1 LGHNA and CDR2 YNFKEQ. After removal of 4 bases from V and 10 bases from J, the junction contained 12 bases not matched to a gene. The CDR3 contains 14 residues. As DNA, the CDR3 is TGTGCCAGCAGCCTGGGACAGCCCGTTTGGGGAGCTTTCTTT. Protein sequence: CASSLGQPVWGAFF.

The J gene is TRBJ2-5, the V gene TRBV5-1; tentatively, D is TRBD2 (5 bases). There are 14 residues in the CDR3. V lost 0 bases, J lost 3 bases, and 9 bases lay in between. Germline CDR1 and CDR2: SGHRS and YFSETQ. CDR3 amino acids: CASSLVVGEETQYF. Here the CDR3 DNA reads TGCGCCAGCAGCTTGGTTGTCGGGGAAGAGACCCAGTACTTC.

This clonotype was counted many times. The V gene is TRBV12-3 or TRBV12-4, the J gene TRBJ2-2, with D tentatively TRBD1 or TRBD2 (5 bases each). The CDR3 is 15 residues long. Trimming took off 6 bases at V and 5 bases at J, with 16 bases between the two ends. This CDR3 reads CASSGTTIGTGELFF. The CDR3, as DNA: TGTGCCAGCAGCGGGACGACAATTGGGACCGGGGAGCTGTTTTTT.

V and J are TRBV20-1 and TRBJ2-7; TRBD2 aligns across 10 bases. V lost 5 bases and J lost 6; bases outside the gene matches: 4. The CDR3 runs to 12 residues. CDR1 is DFQATT, CDR2 SNEGSKA, per germline (reference sequence). The CDR3 DNA is TGCAGTGCTGCTGGACTAGCGGCCGAGCAGTACTTC. Translated, it gives CSAAGLAAEQYF.

This clonotype was detected many times. This sequence joins TRBV20-1 and TRBJ1-5; D gene unclear. V was trimmed by 3 bases and J by 6 bases, leaving 12 bases between them. CDR3 size: 13 residues. CDR1 and CDR2 from the germline V gene are DFQATT and SNEGSKA (reference sequence). The CDR3: CSASALGGQPQHF. The DNA for the CDR3 is TGCAGTGCTAGTGCCCTGGGAGGTCAGCCCCAGCATTTT.

The rearrangement uses TRBV9 and TRBJ2-7; D perhaps matches TRBD1 (5 bases). V was pared by 2 bases and J by 6 bases, with 15 bases between. Germline V gene lookup returns CDR1 SGDLS and CDR2 YYNGEE. The CDR3 length is 14 residues. DNA of the CDR3: TGTGCCAGCAGCGTGGCGAGGAGTAGGGGCGAGCAGTACTTC. Protein product: CASSVARSRGEQYF.

J is TRBJ2-6 and V is TRBV5-4; a possible D gene is TRBD1 (6 bases). The V gene's germline CDR1 is SGHNT and CDR2 YYREEE (reference sequence). The length of the CDR3 is 16 residues. V lost 4 bases and J lost 2, with 13 bases in between. CDR3 sequence reads: CASSRSTGPGANVLTF. The CDR3 nucleotides read TGTGCCAGCAGCCGATCTACAGGGCCTGGGGCCAACGTCCTGACTTTC.

This clonotype was observed many times. The chain is built from TRBV4-3 and TRBJ2-7, with D maybe TRBD2 (5 bases). The V end lost 1 base, the J end lost 1 base, and 11 bases lay between the germline ends. CDR3 length: 15 residues. Germline CDR1 LGHNA, CDR2 YSLEER. Written as DNA, the CDR3 is TGCGCCAGCAGCCAAGGGACTGCTTCATCCTACGAGCAGTACTTC. Protein: CASSQGTASSYEQYF.

The V gene is TRBV3-1, the J gene TRBJ1-2; 8 positions match TRBD1. Germline trimming cut 1 base from V and 4 bases from J; bases unmatched to any gene: 5. There are 15 residues in the CDR3. In germline, CDR1 is LGHDT, CDR2 YNNKEL (reference sequence). For the CDR3, the DNA is TGTGCCAGCAGCCAAGGGACTACAGGGGGCTATGGCTACACCTTC. Its translation is CASSQGTTGGYGYTF. Using reference TRBV3-1 and TRBJ1-2 for the parts outside the CDR3, the full variable domain is DTAVSQTPKYLVTQMGNDKSIKCEQNLGHDTMYWYKQDSKKFLKIMFSYNNKELIINETVPNRFSPKSPDKAHLNLHINSLELGDSAVYFCASSQGTTGGYGYTFGSGTRLTVV.

This clonotype was recorded many times. J is TRBJ1-3 and V is TRBV12-3 or TRBV12-4; D remains unclear. Trimming left V 3 bases short and J 3 bases short, with 6 bases between. The CDR3 runs 13 residues. This CDR3 reads CASSLNYGNTIYF. The DNA of the CDR3 is TGTGCCAGCAGTTTGAACTATGGAAACACCATATATTTT.

This clonotype was observed many times. The gene calls are TRBV24-1 and TRBJ2-5; 11 bases agree with TRBD2. Germline CDR1 and CDR2: KGHDR and SFDVKD. After removal of 3 bases from V and 5 bases from J, the junction contained 1 base not matched to a gene. The CDR3 runs 14 residues. CDR3: CATSDVAGGETQYF. CDR3 bases: TGTGCCACCAGTGATGTAGCGGGGGGGGAGACCCAGTACTTC.

The chain has TRBV10-2 and TRBJ2-5; TRBD2 matches at 14 bases. In germline, CDR1 is WSHSY, CDR2 SAAADI. Losses at the gene ends were 7 bases for V and 1 base for J; bases not matched to a gene: 8. This CDR3 is built from 17 residues. The CDR3 DNA reads TGCGCCAGCAATAAGGGGACTAGCGGGGGCCTCCAAGAGACCCAGTACTTC. Translation: CASNKGTSGGLQETQYF.

This clonotype was counted at least ten times. The CDR3, as DNA: TGTGCCAGCAGCCAGGGGGGCCGGGGGCCCACTCACAACACAGATACGCAGTATTTT. Translating it yields CASSQGGRGPTHNTDTQYF. This sequence joins TRBV7-8 and TRBJ2-3; D is perhaps TRBD1 (7 bases). Germline V gene sequence: CDR1 SGHVS, CDR2 FQNEAQ. The V end lost 5 bases, the J end lost 2 bases, and 26 bases lay between the germline ends. The CDR3 has 19 amino acids.

The genes are TRBV4-3 and TRBJ2-2; unclear D gene. CDR1 and CDR2 (germline): LGHNA, YSLEER. Trimming removed 0 bases at V and 4 bases at J, with 12 bases between. The CDR3 consists of 16 residues. The CDR3 loop reads CASSQDSLGSTGELFF. CDR3 nucleotides: TGCGCCAGCAGCCAAGATTCATTGGGAAGCACCGGGGAGCTGTTTTTT.

This clonotype showed up just a few times. The gene calls are TRBV7-2 and TRBJ1-6; 9 bases are shared with TRBD1. With 2 bases clipped from V and 10 bases from J, the junction kept 6 bases outside the gene matches. Germline CDR1 SGHTA, CDR2 FQGNSA. This CDR3 comprises 15 residues. The CDR3: CASSLQGQGLSPLHF. Here the CDR3 DNA reads TGTGCCAGCAGCTTACAGGGACAGGGACTCTCACCCCTCCACTTT.

This clonotype appeared a few times. The chain combines TRBV4-2 with TRBJ2-1, with 9 bases that match TRBD1. CDR1 is LGHNA and CDR2 is YNFKEQ in the germline V gene. This CDR3 is built from 15 residues. V was clipped by 0 bases and J by 6 bases; unmatched bases: 3. The CDR3 here is CASSQDGTGFNEQFF. The CDR3 DNA follows: TGTGCCAGCAGCCAAGATGGGACAGGGTTCAATGAGCAGTTCTTC.

This clonotype was seen many times. The V and J genes are TRBV28 and TRBJ1-1; 7 nucleotides agree with TRBD1. Trimming cost V 3 bases and J 1 base; bases outside gene matches: 2. The CDR3 consists of 14 residues. Germline CDR1 reads MDHEN; CDR2 reads SYDVKM. CDR3 amino acids: CASSLTGRNTEAFF. The CDR3 bases are TGTGCCAGCAGTTTGACAGGGCGGAACACTGAAGCTTTCTTT.

The J gene is TRBJ2-7, the V gene TRBV20-1; either TRBD1 or TRBD2 may fit D (5 bases each). The CDR3 is made up of 12 amino acids. Looked up from germline, CDR1 is DFQATT and CDR2 is SNEGSKA (reference sequence). Trimming took 3 bases from V and 2 from J, leaving 8 bases between them. The CDR3 is CSARRDPYEQYV. DNA of the CDR3: TGCAGTGCTAGGAGGGACCCCTACGAGCAGTACGTC.

In its sample, this clonotype was seen a few times. At one boundary the junction diverges from the germline segment, which might be a read error. This chain uses TRBV5-6 with TRBJ2-1, with TRBD2 matching over 9 bases. Germline CDR1 and CDR2: SGHDT and YYEEEE. The CDR3 extends over 19 amino acids. The CDR3 DNA is TGTGCCAGCAGTTTGGGATTGAGTTGGGTAGCGGGGGCGGCGGATGAGCAGTTCTTC. Translating it yields CASSLGLSWVAGAADEQFF.

This clonotype was observed a handful of times. The chain joins TRBV4-3 to TRBJ2-1; no clear D gene. V was trimmed by 2 bases and J by 5 bases, leaving 7 bases between them. This CDR3 comprises 13 residues. Germline lookup yields CDR1 LGHNA and CDR2 YSLEER. The CDR3 reads CASSQLINNEQFF. As DNA, the CDR3 is TGCGCCAGCAGCCAATTGATAAACAATGAGCAGTTCTTC.

This chain uses TRBV7-2 with TRBJ1-5; D is ambiguous. This CDR3 region has 15 residues. Germline CDR1 SGHTA, CDR2 FQGNSA. Trimming shortened V by 3 bases and J by 1 base, and 10 bases separated the two germline ends. The CDR3 DNA is TGTGCCAGCAGCTTGCAGATTGGGAGCAATCAGCCCCAGCATTTT. This sequence encodes CASSLQIGSNQPQHF.

At least ten counts were recorded for this clonotype. This chain uses TRBV9 with TRBJ1-3, with D maybe TRBD1 (5 bases). Germline V gene lookup returns CDR1 SGDLS and CDR2 YYNGEE. The CDR3 has 16 amino acids. V gave up 1 base and J gave up 0 bases, with 11 bases separating them. CDR3 in DNA: TGTGCCAGCAGCGTAACTCCAGGGAGCTCTGGAAACACCATATATTTT. This gives the protein CASSVTPGSSGNTIYF. Filled out from reference TRBV9 and TRBJ1-3, the complete variable domain reads DSGVTQTPKHLITATGQRVTLRCSPRSGDLSVYWYQQSLDQGLQFLIQYYNGEERAKGNILERFSAQQFPDLHSELNLSSLELGDSALYFCASSVTPGSSGNTIYFGEGSWLTVV.

The sample holds a few counts of this clonotype. The CDR3, as DNA: TGCAGTGCTAGAGCTAGGATAGATCAGCCCCAGCATTTT. Translation: CSARARIDQPQHF. This chain links TRBV20-1 with TRBJ1-5; the D is unclear. Trimming stripped 1 base from V and 5 bases from J, with 9 bases between. CDR1 and CDR2 from the germline V gene are DFQATT and SNEGSKA (reference sequence). The CDR3 has 13 residues.

This clonotype was counted only a few times. The V call is TRBV13, the J call TRBJ1-4, with D possibly matching TRBD1 (6 bases). The CDR3 has 17 residues. Germline V lookup: CDR1 PRHDT, CDR2 FYEKMQ (reference sequence). Trimming pared 5 bases from V and 8 bases from J, leaving 24 bases between. The CDR3 loop is CASSPGRGGSNYEKLFF. In nucleotides, the CDR3 is TGTGCCAGCAGCCCCGGGAGGGGGGGATCAAATTACGAAAAACTGTTTTTT.

The rearrangement links TRBV30 to TRBJ2-3, with D unresolved. Germline V gene lookup returns CDR1 GTSNPN and CDR2 SVGIG (reference sequence). V lost 6 bases and J 0 bases, leaving 13 bases between the germline ends. The CDR3 runs to 14 residues. The DNA for the CDR3 is TGTGCCTGTACGCGCAGAACTAGCACAGATACGCAGTATTTT. This translates into CACTRRTSTDTQYF.

This clonotype has ten or more counts. The genes are TRBV5-6 and TRBJ2-7, with D hard to call. The V end was cut by 1 base, the J end by 5 bases, with 4 bases between. The CDR3 extends over 11 amino acids. Per germline, CDR1 SGHDT and CDR2 YYEEEE. The CDR3 DNA reads TGTGCCAGCAGCTTGAATGACGAGCAGTACTTC. This translates into CASSLNDEQYF.